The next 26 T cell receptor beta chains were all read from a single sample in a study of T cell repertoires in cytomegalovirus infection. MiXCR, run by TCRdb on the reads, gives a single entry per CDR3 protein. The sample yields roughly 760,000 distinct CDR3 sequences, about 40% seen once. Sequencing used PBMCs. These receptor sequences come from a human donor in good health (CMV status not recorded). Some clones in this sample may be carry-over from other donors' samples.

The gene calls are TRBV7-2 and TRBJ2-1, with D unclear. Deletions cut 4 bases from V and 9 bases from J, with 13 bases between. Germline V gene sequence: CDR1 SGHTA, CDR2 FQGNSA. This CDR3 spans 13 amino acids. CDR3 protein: CASSYGIFGEQFF. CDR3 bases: TGTGCCAGCAGCTACGGAATTTTTGGTGAGCAGTTCTTC.

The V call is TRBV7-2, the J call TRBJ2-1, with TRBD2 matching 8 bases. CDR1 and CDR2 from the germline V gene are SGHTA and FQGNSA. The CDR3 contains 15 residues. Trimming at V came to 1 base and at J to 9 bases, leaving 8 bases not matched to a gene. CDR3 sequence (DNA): TGTGCCAGCAGCTTAGTAGCGGGGACCCACGCTGAGCAGTTCTTC. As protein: CASSLVAGTHAEQFF. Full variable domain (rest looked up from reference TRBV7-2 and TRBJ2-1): GAGVSQSPSNKVTEKGKDVELRCDPISGHTALYWYRQSLGQGLEFLIYFQGNSAPDKSGLPSDRFSAERTGGSVSTLTIQRTQQEDSAVYLCASSLVAGTHAEQFFGPGTRLTVL.

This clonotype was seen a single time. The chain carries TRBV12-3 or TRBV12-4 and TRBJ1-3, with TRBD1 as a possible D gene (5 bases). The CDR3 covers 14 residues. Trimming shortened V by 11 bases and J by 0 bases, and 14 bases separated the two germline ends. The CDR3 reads CASRGRRSGNTIYF. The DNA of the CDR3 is TGTGCCTCCCGGGGCAGGCGCTCTGGAAACACCATATATTTT.

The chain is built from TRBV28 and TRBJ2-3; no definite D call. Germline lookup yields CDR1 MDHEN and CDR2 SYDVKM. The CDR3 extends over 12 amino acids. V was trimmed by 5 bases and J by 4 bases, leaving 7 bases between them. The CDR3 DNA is TGTGCCAGCAGTGAGAAGGCAGATACGCAGTATTTT. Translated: CASSEKADTQYF.

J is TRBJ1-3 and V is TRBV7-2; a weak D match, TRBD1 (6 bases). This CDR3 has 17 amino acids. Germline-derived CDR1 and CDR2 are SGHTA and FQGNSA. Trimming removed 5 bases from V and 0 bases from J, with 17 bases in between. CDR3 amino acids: CTSSKTTGSGSGNTIYF. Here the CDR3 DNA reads TGTACCAGCAGCAAGACAACAGGGTCTGGCTCTGGAAACACCATATATTTT.

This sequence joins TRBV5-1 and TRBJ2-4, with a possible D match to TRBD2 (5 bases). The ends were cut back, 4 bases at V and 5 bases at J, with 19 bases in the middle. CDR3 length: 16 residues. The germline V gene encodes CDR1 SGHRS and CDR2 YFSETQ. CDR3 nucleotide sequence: TGCGCCAGCAGCCCCCGAGGGATGGACGCGCAAAACATTCAGTACTTC. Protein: CASSPRGMDAQNIQYF. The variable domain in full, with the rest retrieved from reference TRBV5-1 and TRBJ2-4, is KAGVTQTPRYLIKTRGQQVTLSCSPISGHRSVSWYQQTPGQGLQFLFEYFSETQRNKGNFPGRFSGRQFSNSRSEMNVSTLELGDSALYLCASSPRGMDAQNIQYFGAGTRLSVL.

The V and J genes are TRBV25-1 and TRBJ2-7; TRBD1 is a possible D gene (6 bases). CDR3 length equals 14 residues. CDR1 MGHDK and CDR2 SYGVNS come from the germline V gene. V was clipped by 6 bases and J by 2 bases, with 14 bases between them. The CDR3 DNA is TGTGCCAGCAGGGGAGTCGGGACAACCTACGAGCAGTACTTC. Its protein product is CASRGVGTTYEQYF.

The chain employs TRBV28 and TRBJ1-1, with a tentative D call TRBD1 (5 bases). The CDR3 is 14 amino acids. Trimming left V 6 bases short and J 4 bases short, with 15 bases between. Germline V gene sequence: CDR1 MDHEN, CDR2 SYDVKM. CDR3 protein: CASREGGRGTEAFF. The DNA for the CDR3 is TGTGCCAGCAGGGAGGGCGGGAGGGGCACTGAAGCTTTCTTT.

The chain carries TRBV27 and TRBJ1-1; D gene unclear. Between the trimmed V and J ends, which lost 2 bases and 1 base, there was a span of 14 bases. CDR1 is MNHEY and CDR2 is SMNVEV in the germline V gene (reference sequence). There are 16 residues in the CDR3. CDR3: CASSLSLVGSNTEAFF. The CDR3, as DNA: TGTGCCAGCAGTTTAAGTTTAGTCGGCTCGAACACTGAAGCTTTCTTT.

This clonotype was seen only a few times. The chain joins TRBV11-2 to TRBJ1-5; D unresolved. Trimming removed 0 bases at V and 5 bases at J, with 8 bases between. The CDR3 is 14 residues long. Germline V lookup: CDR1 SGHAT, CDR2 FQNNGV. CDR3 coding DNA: TGTGCCAGCAGCTTAGATGGGGTGGATCAGCCCCAGCATTTT. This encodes CASSLDGVDQPQHF.

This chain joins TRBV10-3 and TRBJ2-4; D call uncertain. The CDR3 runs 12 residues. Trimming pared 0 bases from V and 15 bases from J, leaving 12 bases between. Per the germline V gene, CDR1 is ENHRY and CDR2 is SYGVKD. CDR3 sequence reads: CAISESGDLRYF. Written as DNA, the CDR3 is TGTGCCATCAGTGAGTCTGGAGACCTGAGGTACTTC.

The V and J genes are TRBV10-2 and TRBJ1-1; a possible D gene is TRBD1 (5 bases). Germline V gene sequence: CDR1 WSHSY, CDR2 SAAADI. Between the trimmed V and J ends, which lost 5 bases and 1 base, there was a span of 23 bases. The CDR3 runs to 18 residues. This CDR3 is CASSPRGWDPFKNTEAFF. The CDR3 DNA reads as TGCGCCAGCAGTCCCCGGGGGTGGGACCCATTTAAGAACACTGAAGCTTTCTTT.

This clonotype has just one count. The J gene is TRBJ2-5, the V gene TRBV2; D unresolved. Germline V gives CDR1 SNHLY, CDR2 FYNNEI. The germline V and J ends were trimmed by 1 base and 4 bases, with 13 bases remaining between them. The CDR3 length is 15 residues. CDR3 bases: TGTGCCAGCAGTGAAGTGTTCGGCGGCGTAGAGACCCAGTACTTC. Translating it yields CASSEVFGGVETQYF.

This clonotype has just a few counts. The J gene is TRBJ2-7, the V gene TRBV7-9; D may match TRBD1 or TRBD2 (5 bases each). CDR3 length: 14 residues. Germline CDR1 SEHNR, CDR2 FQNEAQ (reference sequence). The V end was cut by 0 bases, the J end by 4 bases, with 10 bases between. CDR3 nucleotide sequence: TGTGCCAGCAGCTTAGCGAGGTGGGGGTACGAGCAGTACTTC. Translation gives CASSLARWGYEQYF.

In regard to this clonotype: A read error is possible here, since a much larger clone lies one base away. The CDR3 DNA follows: TGTGCCAGCAGCTTAGAACCAGGGAAGGTACAGCCCCAGCATTTT. Amino acids: CASSLEPGKVQPQHF. This chain joins TRBV7-2 and TRBJ1-5, with a possible D match to TRBD1 (5 bases). This CDR3 has 15 amino acids. Germline CDR1 is SGHTA and CDR2 is FQGNSA. The V and J ends lost 1 base and 7 bases respectively, with 14 bases between them.

DNA of the CDR3: TGTGCCAGCAGCTTAGCGACTAGCGGTAACGAGCAGTACTTC. Encoded protein: CASSLATSGNEQYF. The chain recombines TRBV7-2 with TRBJ2-7, with 9 bases that match TRBD2. CDR1 SGHTA and CDR2 FQGNSA come from the germline V gene. After removal of 0 bases from V and 5 bases from J, the junction contained 2 bases not matched to a gene. The CDR3 is 14 amino acids.

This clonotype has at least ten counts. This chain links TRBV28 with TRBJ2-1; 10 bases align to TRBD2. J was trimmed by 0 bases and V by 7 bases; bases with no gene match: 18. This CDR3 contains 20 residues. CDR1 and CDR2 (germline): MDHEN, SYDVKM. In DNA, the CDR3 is TGTGCCAGCACCTTTACATTCGGGCTAGCGGGGGAAAGCTCCTACAATGAGCAGTTCTTC. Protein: CASTFTFGLAGESSYNEQFF.

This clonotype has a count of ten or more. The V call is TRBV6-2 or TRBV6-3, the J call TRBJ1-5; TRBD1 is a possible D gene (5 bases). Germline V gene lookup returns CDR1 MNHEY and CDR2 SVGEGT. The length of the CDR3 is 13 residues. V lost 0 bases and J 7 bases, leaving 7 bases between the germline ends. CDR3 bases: TGTGCCAGCAGTTACTCTGGGGACCAGCCCCAGCATTTT. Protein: CASSYSGDQPQHF.

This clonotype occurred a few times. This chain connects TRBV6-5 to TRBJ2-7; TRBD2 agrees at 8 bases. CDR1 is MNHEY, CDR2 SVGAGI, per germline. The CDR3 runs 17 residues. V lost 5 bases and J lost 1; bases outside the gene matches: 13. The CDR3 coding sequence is TGTGCCAGCAGTGCACCACCCACTAGCGGACTTTCCTACGAGCAGTACTTC. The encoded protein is CASSAPPTSGLSYEQYF.

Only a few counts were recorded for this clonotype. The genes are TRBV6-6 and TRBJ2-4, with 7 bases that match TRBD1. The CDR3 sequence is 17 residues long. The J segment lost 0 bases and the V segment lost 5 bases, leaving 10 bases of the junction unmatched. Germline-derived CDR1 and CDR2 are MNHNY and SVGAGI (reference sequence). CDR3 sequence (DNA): TGTGCCAGCAGTATTACCCGACAGGGCCCAGCCAAAAACATTCAGTACTTC. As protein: CASSITRQGPAKNIQYF.

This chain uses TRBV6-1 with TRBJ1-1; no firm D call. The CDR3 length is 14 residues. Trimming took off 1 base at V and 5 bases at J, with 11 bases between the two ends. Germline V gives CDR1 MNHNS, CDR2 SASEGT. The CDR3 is CASSEGTRRTEAFF. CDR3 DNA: TGTGCCAGCAGTGAAGGTACTAGGCGGACTGAAGCTTTCTTT.

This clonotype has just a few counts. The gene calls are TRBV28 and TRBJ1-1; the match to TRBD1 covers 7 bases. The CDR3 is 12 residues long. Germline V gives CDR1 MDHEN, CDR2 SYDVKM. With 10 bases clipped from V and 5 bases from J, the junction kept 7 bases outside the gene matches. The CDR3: CATGQKRTEAFF. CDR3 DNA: TGTGCCACGGGACAGAAAAGAACTGAAGCTTTCTTT.

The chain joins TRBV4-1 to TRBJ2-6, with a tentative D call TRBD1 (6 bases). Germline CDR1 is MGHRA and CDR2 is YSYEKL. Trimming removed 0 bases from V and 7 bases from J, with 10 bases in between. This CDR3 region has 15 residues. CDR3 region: CASSQDPGEANVLTF. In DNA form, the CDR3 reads TGCGCCAGCAGCCAAGATCCAGGGGAAGCCAACGTCCTGACTTTC.

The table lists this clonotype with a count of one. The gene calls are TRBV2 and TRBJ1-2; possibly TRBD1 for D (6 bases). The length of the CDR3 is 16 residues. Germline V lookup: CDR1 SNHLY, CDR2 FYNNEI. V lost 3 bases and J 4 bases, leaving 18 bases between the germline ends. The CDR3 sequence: CASSDLKGGTLYGYTF. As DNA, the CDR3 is TGTGCCAGCAGTGACCTAAAAGGGGGGACACTCTATGGCTACACCTTC. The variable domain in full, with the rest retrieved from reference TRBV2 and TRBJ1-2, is EPEVTQTPSHQVTQMGQEVILRCVPISNHLYFYWYRQILGQKVEFLVSFYNNEISEKSEIFDDQFSVERPDGSNFTLKIRSTKLEDSAMYFCASSDLKGGTLYGYTFGSGTRLTVV.

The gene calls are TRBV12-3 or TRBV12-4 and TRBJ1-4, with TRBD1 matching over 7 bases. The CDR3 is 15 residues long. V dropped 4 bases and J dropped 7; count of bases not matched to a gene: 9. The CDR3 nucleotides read TGTGCCAGCAGTTCCCACGGCACAGGGGTTGAAAAACTGTTTTTT. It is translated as CASSSHGTGVEKLFF.

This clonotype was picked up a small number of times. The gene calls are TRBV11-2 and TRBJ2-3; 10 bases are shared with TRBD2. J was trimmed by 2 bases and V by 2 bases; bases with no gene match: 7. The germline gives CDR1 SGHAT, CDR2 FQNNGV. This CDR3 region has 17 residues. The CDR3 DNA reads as TGTGCCAGCAGCTTACGATCTAGCGGGGGTTACACAGATACGCAGTATTTT. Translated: CASSLRSSGGYTDTQYF.